These T cell receptor beta chains were read from a single sample in a study of T cells after yellow fever vaccination. TCRdb called the 5' RACE reads again in MiXCR, with one record for every CDR3 protein. This sample has 250,000 or so distinct CDR3 sequences, with more than 3.5% found just once. This material consisted of PBMCs, taken 15 days after the yellow fever booster vaccination. Receptor source: a man aged 18-30 years who received the YFV17D yellow fever vaccine. CDR3s include the opening cysteine and the closing phenylalanine or tryptophan. D genes are given only for firm matches. Only some rows state a clone size, as once, few, many or a class for expanded clones.

V: TRBV6-5; size: many; J: TRBJ1-1; D: NA; CDR3: CASRTTGLGTEAFF; DNA: TGTGCCAGCAGAACTACAGGGCTGGGCACTGAAGCTTTCTTT
V: TRBV5-1; size: many; J: TRBJ1-5; D: TRBD1; CDR3: CASRLTTGELQPQHF; DNA: TGCGCCAGCAGGTTGACGACAGGGGAACTTCAGCCCCAGCATTTT
V: TRBV4-3; size: many; J: TRBJ1-4; D: NA; CDR3: CASSQVLDEKLFF; DNA: TGCGCCAGCAGCCAAGTACTTGATGAAAAACTGTTTTTT
V: TRBV5-5; size: many; J: TRBJ2-3; D: NA; CDR3: CASSPRGDTDTQYF; DNA: TGTGCCAGCAGCCCACGGGGAGACACAGATACGCAGTATTTT
V: TRBV7-9; size: many; J: TRBJ2-7; D: NA; CDR3: CASSYRNEQYF; DNA: TGTGCCAGCAGCTACAGGAATGAGCAGTACTTC
V: TRBV12-5; size: few; J: TRBJ2-1; D: TRBD2; CDR3: CASGSALAGDHEQFF; DNA: TGTGCTAGTGGTTCCGCTCTAGCGGGGGACCATGAGCAGTTCTTC
V: TRBV7-2; size: many; J: TRBJ2-7; D: NA; CDR3: CASTSVSKTYEQYF; DNA: TGTGCCAGCACCTCGGTGAGCAAAACCTACGAGCAGTACTTC
V: TRBV5-1; size: many; J: TRBJ2-5; D: NA; CDR3: CASSLGGTKETQYF; DNA: TGCGCCAGCAGCTTGGGGGGTACCAAGGAGACCCAGTACTTC
V: TRBV29-1; size: NA; J: TRBJ2-2; D: TRBD1; CDR3: CSVEVTGAGELFF; DNA: TGCAGCGTTGAAGTGACAGGGGCCGGGGAGCTGTTTTTT
V: TRBV15; size: many; J: TRBJ2-5; D: NA; CDR3: CATSLDREDEETQYF; DNA: TGTGCCACCAGCCTCGACAGGGAGGATGAAGAGACCCAGTACTTC
V: TRBV20-1; size: many; J: TRBJ2-5; D: NA; CDR3: CSVFGRRSETQYF; DNA: TGCAGTGTTTTTGGCAGACGTTCAGAGACCCAGTACTTC
V: TRBV19; size: many; J: TRBJ1-5; D: NA; CDR3: CASSPSGLQPQHF; DNA: TGTGCCAGTAGTCCCAGCGGCTTGCAGCCCCAGCATTTT
V: TRBV5-1; size: many; J: TRBJ2-3; D: NA; CDR3: CASSLAPPVRTDTQYF; DNA: TGCGCCAGCAGCTTGGCTCCCCCCGTGAGGACAGATACGCAGTATTTT
V: TRBV5-1; size: many; J: TRBJ2-7; D: NA; CDR3: CASYAGAEQYF; DNA: TGCGCCAGCTACGCGGGGGCCGAGCAGTACTTC
V: TRBV9; size: many; J: TRBJ1-1; D: NA; CDR3: CASSVISRAPEAFF; DNA: TGTGCCAGCAGCGTAATAAGTAGGGCCCCTGAAGCTTTCTTT
V: TRBV7-2; size: many; J: TRBJ1-1; D: NA; CDR3: CASSLDGAGAFF; DNA: TGTGCCAGCAGCTTGGACGGGGCAGGGGCTTTCTTT
V: TRBV24-1; size: many; J: TRBJ1-3; D: NA; CDR3: CAKCLGETAGNTIYF; DNA: TGTGCCAAATGTCTTGGAGAGACAGCGGGAAACACCATATATTTT
V: TRBV6-2/TRBV6-3; size: many; J: TRBJ1-5; D: NA; CDR3: CASSHKGPNQPQHF; DNA: TGTGCCAGCAGTCACAAAGGCCCCAATCAGCCCCAGCATTTT
V: TRBV5-1; size: many; J: TRBJ2-7; D: TRBD1; CDR3: CASSAAASSGTVNYEQYF; DNA: TGCGCCAGCAGCGCAGCCGCTTCGTCCGGGACAGTCAACTACGAGCAGTACTTC
V: TRBV4-3; size: many; J: TRBJ1-1; D: NA; CDR3: CASSQDEGGAFF; DNA: TGCGCCAGCAGCCAAGATGAGGGGGGGGCTTTCTTT
V: TRBV5-6; size: many; J: TRBJ1-6; D: NA; CDR3: CASSLQNSPLHF; DNA: TGTGCCAGCAGCTTGCAAAATTCACCCCTCCACTTT
V: TRBV4-1; size: few; J: TRBJ1-1; D: TRBD1; CDR3: CASRRPGQGSRTEAFF; DNA: TGCGCCAGCAGGCGACCGGGACAGGGTTCGCGGACTGAAGCTTTCTTT
V: TRBV7-2; size: many; J: TRBJ1-5; D: NA; CDR3: CASSGGGQPQHF; DNA: TGTGCCAGCAGCGGGGGGGGTCAGCCCCAGCATTTT
V: TRBV7-6; size: many; J: TRBJ1-2; D: NA; CDR3: CASSFMGSGYTF; DNA: TGTGCCAGCAGCTTTATGGGGAGTGGCTACACCTTC
V: TRBV15; size: many; J: TRBJ2-5; D: NA; CDR3: CATSFGGRGETQYF; DNA: TGTGCCACCAGCTTTGGGGGCCGCGGAGAGACCCAGTACTTC
V: TRBV5-1; size: many; J: TRBJ2-5; D: TRBD1; CDR3: CASSRGRGETQYF; DNA: TGCGCCAGCAGCAGGGGGCGCGGAGAGACCCAGTACTTC
V: TRBV11-2; size: many; J: TRBJ2-5; D: NA; CDR3: CASSLVGLTQETQYF; DNA: TGTGCCAGCAGCTTAGTGGGGCTAACTCAAGAGACCCAGTACTTC
V: TRBV18; size: many; J: TRBJ2-1; D: NA; CDR3: CASSSLTYEQFF; DNA: TGTGCCAGCTCATCTCTGACCTATGAGCAGTTCTTC
V: TRBV10-3; size: NA; J: TRBJ1-5; D: TRBD1; CDR3: CATSLDRDWNQPQHF; DNA: TGTGCCACTTCTCTGGACAGGGATTGGAATCAGCCCCAGCATTTT
V: TRBV10-3; size: many; J: TRBJ2-3; D: NA; CDR3: CAIRGTPRDTDTQYF; DNA: TGTGCCATCAGGGGGACTCCCCGGGACACAGATACGCAGTATTTT
V: TRBV4-3; size: many; J: TRBJ2-1; D: TRBD1; CDR3: CASSQDWAGGPYNEQFF; DNA: TGCGCCAGCAGCCAAGATTGGGCAGGGGGCCCTTACAATGAGCAGTTCTTC
V: TRBV27; size: many; J: TRBJ2-5; D: NA; CDR3: CASSLWVGETQYF; DNA: TGTGCCAGCAGTTTATGGGTAGGGGAGACCCAGTACTTC
V: TRBV20-1; size: many; J: TRBJ2-3; D: NA; CDR3: CSARGSWDTQYF; DNA: TGCAGTGCTAGAGGGTCGTGGGATACGCAGTATTTT
V: TRBV20-1; size: few; J: TRBJ1-1; D: NA; CDR3: CSARPPLGPNTEAFF; DNA: TGCAGTGCTAGACCCCCCCTGGGACCTAACACTGAAGCTTTCTTT
V: TRBV20-1; size: many; J: TRBJ1-3; D: NA; CDR3: CSAAQAASGNTIYF; DNA: TGCAGTGCTGCCCAGGCGGCCTCTGGAAACACCATATATTTT
V: TRBV14; size: many; J: TRBJ2-5; D: NA; CDR3: CASSHQRGQTQYF; DNA: TGTGCCAGCAGCCACCAAAGGGGACAGACCCAGTACTTC
V: TRBV12-3/TRBV12-4; size: many; J: TRBJ2-7; D: NA; CDR3: CASSFPDSSSYEQYF; DNA: TGTGCCAGCAGTTTCCCGGACAGCAGCTCCTACGAGCAGTACTTC
V: TRBV4-2; size: many; J: TRBJ2-6; D: NA; CDR3: CASSQGAALSGANVLTF; DNA: TGTGCCAGCAGCCAAGGGGCGGCCCTATCTGGGGCCAACGTCCTGACTTTC
V: TRBV12-3/TRBV12-4; size: few; J: TRBJ1-6; D: NA; CDR3: CASSYYESPLHF; DNA: TGTGCCAGCAGTTATTATGAATCACCCCTCCACTTT
V: TRBV25-1; size: many; J: TRBJ2-1; D: TRBD2; CDR3: CASSGGSSEQFF; DNA: TGTGCCAGCAGCGGGGGGTCATCTGAGCAGTTCTTC
V: TRBV7-3; size: many; J: TRBJ2-1; D: NA; CDR3: CASSSLPQGNEQFF; DNA: TGTGCCAGCAGCTCCCTTCCTCAGGGGAATGAGCAGTTCTTC
V: TRBV6-6; size: many; J: TRBJ2-5; D: TRBD1; CDR3: CASSGQGAQTETQYF; DNA: TGTGCCAGCAGTGGCCAGGGGGCACAAACGGAGACCCAGTACTTC
V: TRBV5-4; size: many; J: TRBJ1-6; D: TRBD1; CDR3: CASSQDRGYSPLHF; DNA: TGTGCCAGCAGCCAGGACAGGGGATATTCACCCCTCCACTTT
V: TRBV3-1; size: many; J: TRBJ1-1; D: NA; CDR3: CASSPFGGNTEAFF; DNA: TGTGCCAGCAGCCCATTTGGGGGGAACACTGAAGCTTTCTTT
V: TRBV12-3/TRBV12-4; size: many; J: TRBJ1-5; D: NA; CDR3: CASSIRPGALQPQHF; DNA: TGTGCCAGCAGCATAAGACCGGGCGCCCTCCAGCCCCAGCATTTT
V: TRBV5-6; size: many; J: TRBJ1-6; D: NA; CDR3: CASSLGTEGYNSPLHF; DNA: TGTGCCAGCAGCTTGGGGACAGAAGGGTATAATTCACCCCTCCACTTT
V: TRBV5-1; size: many; J: TRBJ1-2; D: TRBD1; CDR3: CASSSGQGDGYTF; DNA: TGCGCCAGCAGCTCCGGACAGGGGGATGGCTACACCTTC
V: TRBV15; size: many; J: TRBJ1-1; D: NA; CDR3: CATSSTGHYYLQAFF; DNA: TGTGCCACCAGCAGTACGGGACATTACTATCTGCAAGCTTTCTTT
V: TRBV9; size: many; J: TRBJ2-2; D: NA; CDR3: CASSVEATRTGELFF; DNA: TGTGCCAGCAGCGTAGAGGCTACCCGCACCGGGGAGCTGTTTTTT
V: TRBV5-1; size: many; J: TRBJ2-2; D: TRBD1; CDR3: CASSLRQGPEKTNTGELFF; DNA: TGCGCCAGCAGCCTTAGACAGGGCCCAGAAAAAACGAACACCGGGGAGCTGTTTTTT
V: TRBV12-3/TRBV12-4; size: many; J: TRBJ2-1; D: NA; CDR3: CASSPKRGGPYNEQFF; DNA: TGTGCCAGCAGTCCCAAGAGGGGGGGCCCCTACAATGAGCAGTTCTTC
V: TRBV9; size: once; J: TRBJ1-1; D: NA; CDR3: CASSARGASTEAFF; DNA: TGTGCCAGCAGCGCCCGGGGGGCGAGCACTGAAGCTTTCTTT
V: TRBV5-1; size: many; J: TRBJ2-1; D: NA; CDR3: CASSLGAGLNEQFF; DNA: TGCGCCAGCAGCTTGGGAGCCGGGCTCAATGAGCAGTTCTTC
V: TRBV3-1; size: NA; J: TRBJ1-1; D: NA; CDR3: CASSHRGSEAFF; DNA: TGTGCCAGCAGCCATCGGGGGTCTGAAGCTTTCTTT
V: TRBV7-9; size: many; J: TRBJ2-4; D: NA; CDR3: CASSTEWLAKNIQYF; DNA: TGTGCCAGCAGCACCGAGTGGCTAGCCAAAAACATTCAGTACTTC
V: TRBV7-9; size: many; J: TRBJ2-3; D: TRBD2; CDR3: CASSSGTSGRTQYF; DNA: TGTGCCAGCAGCTCCGGGACTAGCGGGAGAACGCAGTATTTT
V: TRBV13; size: few; J: TRBJ1-1; D: NA; CDR3: CASSPLGGAEAFF; DNA: TGTGCCAGCAGCCCCCTCGGGGGAGCTGAAGCTTTCTTT
V: TRBV20-1; size: many; J: TRBJ2-7; D: NA; CDR3: CSARSGVDEQYF; DNA: TGCAGTGCTAGATCAGGGGTGGACGAGCAGTACTTC
V: TRBV7-9; size: many; J: TRBJ2-1; D: NA; CDR3: CASSQKGEGYNEQFF; DNA: TGTGCCAGCAGCCAAAAGGGGGAAGGGTACAATGAGCAGTTCTTC
V: TRBV29-1; size: many; J: TRBJ1-3; D: NA; CDR3: CSVEEWGSGNTIYF; DNA: TGCAGCGTTGAAGAGTGGGGCTCTGGAAACACCATATATTTT